This entry is about one T cell receptor (beta chain). This specimen comes from a study of blood T cell repertoires in COVID-19. As for the study in general: The United States, Italy and Spain were the sources of the acute and convalescent COVID-19 samples. From T cells, B-cell-depleted T cells, or PBMCs came the material, which was cDNA or gDNA.

In the original processing: Amplification with reference gene primers provided the estimates of nucleated cell counts. Some clones are missing from TCRdb's copy, which holds only in-frame ones; the method was immunoSEQ multiplex PCR. That table gives V, J and clone size, and the DNA gave D and trimming. The sample has about 180,000 clones, roughly 84% seen once. A Seattle source enrolled patients during active infection and followed them longitudinally. This CDR3 contains 17 residues. Unmatched junction bases numbered 8, after V lost 4 bases and J lost 2 bases. The clonotype originates from a man older than 75 with COVID-19, enrolled during active disease. The sequenced sample consisted of peripheral blood. The V and J genes are TRBV23-1 and TRBJ1-6, with 7 bases identical to TRBD1. TRBV23-1 is identified as an open reading frame with a role that is uncertain. The CDR3 protein is CASSLRGQGTYNSPLHF. Written as DNA, the CDR3 is TGCGCCAGCAGTCTGAGGGGGCAGGGCACCTATAATTCACCCCTCCACTTT.